The sequence of this T cell receptor beta chain was determined in a study of breast tumors, draining lymph nodes, adjacent tissues. The table lists this clonotype with many counts. Its cognate antigen is unknown. TCRdb fed the multiplex PCR reads into MiXCR, producing one record per CDR3 protein. This sample has about 220,000 distinct CDR3 sequences, with less than 35% found just once. V was clipped by 7 bases and J by 1 base, with 7 bases between them. The CDR3 is 12 amino acids. The germline CDR1 and CDR2 sequences are MNHNS and SASEGT. Overall study results and limits: Tumor repertoires ranked between lymph nodes and nontumor tissue in diversity, with V and J gene preferences. Luminal-like breast cancer showed significantly greater tumor-nontumor repertoire similarity than basal-like breast cancer did. That most tumor T cells come from lymph nodes remained unproven.

Breast cancer patients provided tissue from their axillary draining lymph nodes. The sequenced sample consisted of axillary lymph node tissue. The rearrangement joins TRBV6-1 to TRBJ1-2; no definite D call. This receptor was identified in a female donor with breast cancer. Some clones in this sample may be carry-over from other donors' samples. This chain's CDR3 is CASMLVNYGYTF. For the CDR3, the DNA is TGTGCCAGCATGCTGGTTAACTATGGCTACACCTTC.